This T cell receptor beta chain was captured by sequencing in a study of blood T cell repertoires in COVID-19. On the study more broadly: The analysed material was cDNA or gDNA that came from T cells, B-cell-depleted T cells, or PBMCs.

The CDR3 contains 15 residues. Repertoires were generated with immunoSEQ multiplex PCR, while TCRdb's copy carries only in-frame clones and drops some. The sample gives 370,000 or so clones, around 87% of which show up once; 1% to 1.5% is in the top ten. Cohort 3 donors were reported recovered after two negative PCRs, clearance, or symptom resolution. The rearrangement links TRBV21-1 to TRBJ1-5; TRBD1, the D gene given by the table, was not confirmed from the DNA. TRBV21-1 is an annotated pseudogene. Source material: PBMCs or T cells enriched from blood (not recorded which). This TCR was recovered from a man aged 25 to 45 who had recovered from COVID-19. CDR3 residues: CASSKARRDGQPQHF. Written as DNA, the CDR3 is TGTGCCAGCAGCAAAGCTCGCAGGGATGGCCAGCCCCAGCATTTT.